The clone carrying this T cell receptor (beta chain) came up a few times. This specimen belongs to a study of blood T cell repertoires in COVID-19. The wider study: Samples of COVID-19 (acute and convalescent) were obtained from the United States, Italy and Spain. Sources were T cells, B-cell-depleted T cells, or PBMCs; the material itself was cDNA or gDNA.

CDR3 length equals 14 residues. The trim removed 3 bases at V and 10 bases at J, leaving 5 bases unmatched. Germline CDR1 LGHDT, CDR2 YNNKEL (reference sequence). Per the study methods: Amplification of reference gene primers provided the estimated nucleated cell counts. This table comes from immunoSEQ multiplex PCR, and its TCRdb copy is limited to in-frame clones, with some not included. V, J and clone size reflect that table, while D and trimming were determined from the DNA. This sample yields some 78,000 clones, of which more than 70% are seen a single time; approximately 5.8% belongs to the top ten.

The receptor comes from a man in his sixties with active or convalescent COVID-19. The V and J genes are TRBV3-1 (or the pseudogene TRBV3-2) and TRBJ1-6; 8 bases are shared with TRBD1. Material: peripheral blood. CDR3 nucleotides: TGTGCCAGCAGCCATGGACAGGGTTGGTCACCCCTCCACTTT. Amino acids: CASSHGQGWSPLHF.